The 9 T cell receptor beta chains below come from one sample, sequenced in a study of shared clonotypes between healthy human individuals. Sequencing was performed with immunoSEQ multiplex PCR; in TCRdb, only in-frame clones are kept and a portion is missing. Found here are about 330,000 clones, roughly 87% of them singletons; the top ten hold 15% to 20%. Sequenced sample: memory CD8+ T cells sorted from blood. Subset described: CD45RO+ cells pooled with CCR7-negative TemRA cells. The receptor set was obtained from a man between 18 and 29 years old in good health.

The gene calls are TRBV13 and TRBJ1-2; 11 bases line up with TRBD1. Per the germline V gene, CDR1 is PRHDT and CDR2 is FYEKMQ (reference sequence). V was clipped by 5 bases and J by 10 bases; unmatched bases: 15. The CDR3 spans 16 residues. CDR3 DNA: TGTGCCAGCAGCCTGGACAGGGGGCGAACTGTGGCGGACTACACCTTC. It yields the protein CASSLDRGRTVADYTF.

The chain has TRBV10-1 and TRBJ2-2; D is unresolved. This CDR3 spans 15 amino acids. Germline loops: CDR1 WNHNN, CDR2 SYGVQD (reference sequence). V was shortened by 4 bases and J by 6 bases, with 15 bases between the two germline ends. The CDR3 sequence: CASSGSLGIPGELFF. In DNA, the CDR3 is TGCGCCAGCAGTGGGTCTCTAGGGATACCCGGGGAGCTGTTTTTT.

The chain is built from TRBV28 and TRBJ1-6; 7 bases are a match to TRBD1. From germline, CDR1 is MDHEN and CDR2 SYDVKM. The CDR3 extends over 14 amino acids. V shed 5 bases, J shed 9 bases, and the junction held 7 bases outside the gene matches. CDR3 region: CASSARTGISPLHF. CDR3 DNA sequence: TGTGCCAGCAGTGCGCGGACAGGAATTTCACCCCTCCACTTT.

This sequence joins TRBV6-5 and TRBJ2-7, with 12 bases identical to TRBD1. This CDR3 has 15 amino acids. Germline loops: CDR1 MNHEY, CDR2 SVGAGI. V lost 1 base and J lost 5; bases outside the gene matches: 3. CDR3 DNA: TGTGCCAGCAGTTACTGGGGACAGGGGGCCCACGAGCAGTACTTC. Protein: CASSYWGQGAHEQYF.

CDR3 loop: CASSYVKGRGYTF. DNA for the CDR3: TGTGCCAGCAGTTACGTGAAGGGAAGAGGCTACACCTTC. V usage is TRBV6-5 and J usage is TRBJ1-2; D gene unclear. The CDR3 extends over 13 amino acids. The germline V gene has CDR1 MNHEY and CDR2 SVGAGI. V shed 2 bases and J shed 8 bases, with 12 bases lying between them.

This chain connects TRBV14 to TRBJ2-1, with 8 bases aligning to TRBD2. V lost 4 bases, J lost 9 bases, and 5 bases stayed unmatched. The CDR3 spans 13 residues. Germline CDR1 is SGHDN and CDR2 is FVKESK. CDR3 nucleotide sequence: TGTGCCAGCAGCCTGCTGGCGGGAGGTGAGCAGTTCTTC. Protein product: CASSLLAGGEQFF.

The V gene is TRBV5-6, the J gene TRBJ2-5; D perhaps matches TRBD2 (6 bases). From germline, CDR1 is SGHDT and CDR2 YYEEEE. Trimming left V 2 bases short and J 3 bases short, with 8 bases between. This CDR3 spans 13 amino acids. The DNA for the CDR3 is TGTGCCAGCAGCTTCCCGGGAGAAGAGACCCAGTACTTC. Its translation: CASSFPGEETQYF.

V is TRBV10-3 and J is TRBJ1-3; D gene uncertain. With 6 bases removed from V and 4 bases from J, the gap between germline ends came to 16 bases. There are 15 residues in the CDR3. Germline V gene data show CDR1 as ENHRY and CDR2 as SYGVKD. The CDR3 spells CAISPVRSEGNTIYF. The CDR3 DNA follows: TGTGCCATCAGCCCGGTCAGAAGTGAAGGAAACACCATATATTTT.

The V and J genes are TRBV4-1 and TRBJ2-7; 12 bases match TRBD2. The CDR3 is 16 residues long. The trim removed 4 bases at V and 3 bases at J, leaving 7 bases unmatched. Germline loops: CDR1 MGHRA, CDR2 YSYEKL. CDR3 nucleotides: TGCGCCAGCAGCCTGAGACTAGCGGGAGATGTCTACGAGCAGTACTTC. Its translation is CASSLRLAGDVYEQYF.